A single sample is the source of the 6 T cell receptor beta chains below, sequenced in a study of T cells in localized non-small cell lung cancer. Clones were read by immunoSEQ multiplex PCR, and TCRdb kept only the in-frame ones, dropping some. Of about 35,000 clones listed, more than 85% are singletons. The input for sequencing was peripheral blood mononuclear cells, taken before any cancer treatment. The receptors originated from an older female donor with stage II lung adenocarcinoma.

The chain joins TRBV15 to TRBJ1-5, with TRBD1 as a possible D gene (5 bases). V gave up 0 bases and J gave up 2 bases, with 11 bases separating them. The germline CDR1 and CDR2 sequences are LNHNV and YYDKDF (reference sequence). The CDR3 spans 16 residues. CDR3 region: CATSRDLGGGNQPQHF. The CDR3 coding sequence is TGTGCCACCAGCAGAGATTTAGGAGGGGGCAATCAGCCCCAGCATTTT.

The chain joins TRBV29-1 to TRBJ1-1; D is ambiguous. The germline CDR1 and CDR2 sequences are SQVTM and ANQGSEA. Trimming took off 6 bases at V and 1 base at J, with 6 bases between the two ends. This CDR3 is built from 11 residues. CDR3 protein: CSVTGNTEAFF. The CDR3 DNA sequence: TGCAGCGTGACGGGGAACACTGAAGCTTTCTTT.

The V gene is TRBV23-1, the J gene TRBJ1-5, with D possibly being TRBD1 (6 bases). TRBV23-1 is treated as an ORF (open reading frame) with a function not yet certain. This CDR3 has 15 residues. V was trimmed by 4 bases and J by 4 bases, leaving 14 bases between them. The CDR3 region is CASSLWTEQNQPQHF. CDR3 bases: TGCGCCAGCAGTCTTTGGACAGAGCAAAATCAGCCCCAGCATTTT.

V usage is TRBV28 and J usage is TRBJ1-6; TRBD1 agrees at 10 bases. The V gene end was trimmed by 5 bases and the J gene end by 12 bases; junction bases not matched to a gene: 13. The CDR3 spans 16 residues. CDR1 is MDHEN and CDR2 is SYDVKM in the germline V gene. CDR3 in amino acids: CASSPPLTGGLKPLHF. CDR3 bases: TGTGCCAGCAGTCCGCCACTGACAGGGGGCTTGAAACCCCTCCACTTT. Full variable domain (outside the CDR3, taken from reference TRBV28 and TRBJ1-6): DVKVTQSSRYLVKRTGEKVFLECVQDMDHENMFWYRQDPGLGLRLIYFSYDVKMKEKGDIPEGYSVSREKKERFSLILESASTNQTSMYLCASSPPLTGGLKPLHFGNGTRLTVT.

The gene calls are TRBV7-8 and TRBJ2-1, with D uncertain. V lost 5 bases to trimming and J lost 0 bases, with 14 bases between them. Germline CDR1 SGHVS, CDR2 FQNEAQ. The CDR3 sequence is 16 residues long. CDR3 residues: CASSRASLPSYNEQFF. The CDR3 coding sequence is TGTGCCAGCAGCCGGGCTTCGCTACCCTCCTACAATGAGCAGTTCTTC.

This clone was detected only once. The chain employs TRBV7-8 and TRBJ2-2; 8 positions agree with TRBD2. The CDR3 sequence is 16 residues long. Trimming at V came to 2 bases and at J to 6 bases, leaving 8 bases not matched to a gene. In germline, CDR1 is SGHVS, CDR2 FQNEAQ. The CDR3 reads CASSLPAAGVSGELFF. CDR3 sequence (DNA): TGTGCCAGCAGCTTACCCGCAGCGGGAGTTTCCGGGGAGCTGTTTTTT.